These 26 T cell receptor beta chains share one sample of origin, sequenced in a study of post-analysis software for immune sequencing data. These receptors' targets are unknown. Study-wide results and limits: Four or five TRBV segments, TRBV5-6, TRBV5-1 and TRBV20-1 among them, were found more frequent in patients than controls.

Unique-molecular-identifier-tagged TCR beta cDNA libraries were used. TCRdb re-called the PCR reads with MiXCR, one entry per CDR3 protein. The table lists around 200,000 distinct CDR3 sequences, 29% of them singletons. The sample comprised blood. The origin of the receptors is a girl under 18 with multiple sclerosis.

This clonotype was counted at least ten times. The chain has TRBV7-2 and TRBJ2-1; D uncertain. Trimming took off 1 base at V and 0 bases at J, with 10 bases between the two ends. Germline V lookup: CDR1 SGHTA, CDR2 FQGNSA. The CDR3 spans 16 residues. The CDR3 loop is CASSLVGFSSYNEQFF. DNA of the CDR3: TGTGCCAGCAGCTTAGTTGGATTTAGCTCCTACAATGAGCAGTTCTTC.

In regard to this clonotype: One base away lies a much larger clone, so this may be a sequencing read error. CDR3 protein: CASSFTGETGYGYTF. Written as DNA, the CDR3 is TGTGCCAGCAGTTTTACAGGGGAGACTGGCTATGGCTACACCTTC. The V gene is TRBV6-6, the J gene TRBJ1-2, with TRBD1 matching 7 bases. Germline V lookup: CDR1 MNHNY, CDR2 SVGAGI (reference sequence). Germline trimming cut 4 bases from V and 4 bases from J; bases unmatched to any gene: 9. The CDR3 extends over 15 amino acids.

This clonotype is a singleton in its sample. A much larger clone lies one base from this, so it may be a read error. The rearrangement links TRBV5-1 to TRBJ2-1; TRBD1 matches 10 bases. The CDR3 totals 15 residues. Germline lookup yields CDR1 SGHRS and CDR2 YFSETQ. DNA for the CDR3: TGCGCCAGCAGCTTTCGTGGGACAGGGGTCATTGAGCAGTTATTC. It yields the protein CASSFRGTGVIEQLF.

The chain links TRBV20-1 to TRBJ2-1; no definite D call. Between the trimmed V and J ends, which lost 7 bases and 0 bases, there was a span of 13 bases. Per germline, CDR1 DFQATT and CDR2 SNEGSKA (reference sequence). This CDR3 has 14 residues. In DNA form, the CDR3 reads TGCAGTGGTGGGCGCGTCGGCTCCTACAATGAGCAGTTCTTC. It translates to CSGGRVGSYNEQFF.

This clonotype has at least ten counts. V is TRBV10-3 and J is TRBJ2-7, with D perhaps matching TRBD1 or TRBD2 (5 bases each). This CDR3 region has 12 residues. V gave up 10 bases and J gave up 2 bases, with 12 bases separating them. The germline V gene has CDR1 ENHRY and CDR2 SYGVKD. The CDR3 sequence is CATGTATYEQYF. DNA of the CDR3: TGTGCCACCGGGACGGCAACCTACGAGCAGTACTTC.

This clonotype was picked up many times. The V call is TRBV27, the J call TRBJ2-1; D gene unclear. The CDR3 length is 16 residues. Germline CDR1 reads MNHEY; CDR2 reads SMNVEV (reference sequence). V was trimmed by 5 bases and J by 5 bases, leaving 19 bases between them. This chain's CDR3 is CASSPRPPQRHNEQFF. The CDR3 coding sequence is TGTGCCAGCAGTCCCCGCCCCCCTCAGCGCCACAATGAGCAGTTCTTC.

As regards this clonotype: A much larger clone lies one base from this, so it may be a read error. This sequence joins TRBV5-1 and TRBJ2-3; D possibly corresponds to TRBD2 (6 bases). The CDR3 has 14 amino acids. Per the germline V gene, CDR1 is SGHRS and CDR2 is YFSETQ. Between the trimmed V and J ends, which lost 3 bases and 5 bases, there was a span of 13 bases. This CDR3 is CASSWGTGVDTQYF. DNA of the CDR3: TGCGCCAGCAGCTGGGGAACGGGGGTAGATACGCAGTATTTT.

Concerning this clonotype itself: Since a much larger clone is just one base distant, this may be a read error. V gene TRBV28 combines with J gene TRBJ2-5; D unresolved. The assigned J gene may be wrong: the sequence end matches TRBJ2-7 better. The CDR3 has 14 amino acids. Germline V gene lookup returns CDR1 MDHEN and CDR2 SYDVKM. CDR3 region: CASSLPQSRYEQYF. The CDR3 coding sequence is TGTGCCAGCAGTTTACCCCAGAGCCGTTACGAGCAGTACTTC.

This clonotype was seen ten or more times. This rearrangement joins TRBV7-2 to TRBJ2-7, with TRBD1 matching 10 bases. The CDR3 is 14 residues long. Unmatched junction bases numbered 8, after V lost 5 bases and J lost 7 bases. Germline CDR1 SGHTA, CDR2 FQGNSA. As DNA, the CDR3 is TGTGCCAGCAGCCAGTCGGGACAGGGGAGGGAGCAGTACTTC. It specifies CASSQSGQGREQYF.

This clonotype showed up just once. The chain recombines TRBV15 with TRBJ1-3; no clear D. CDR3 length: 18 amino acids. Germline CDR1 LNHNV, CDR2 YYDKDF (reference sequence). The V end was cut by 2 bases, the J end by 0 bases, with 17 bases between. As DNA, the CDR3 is TGTGCCACCAGCAGACGCGACGGGCGGGGTCTCTCTGGAAACACCATATATTTT. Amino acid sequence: CATSRRDGRGLSGNTIYF.

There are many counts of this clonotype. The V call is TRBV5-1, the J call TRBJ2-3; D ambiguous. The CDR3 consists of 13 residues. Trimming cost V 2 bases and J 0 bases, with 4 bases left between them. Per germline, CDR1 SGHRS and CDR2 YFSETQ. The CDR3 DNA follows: TGCGCCAGCAGCTTTCCCAGCACAGATACGCAGTATTTT. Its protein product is CASSFPSTDTQYF.

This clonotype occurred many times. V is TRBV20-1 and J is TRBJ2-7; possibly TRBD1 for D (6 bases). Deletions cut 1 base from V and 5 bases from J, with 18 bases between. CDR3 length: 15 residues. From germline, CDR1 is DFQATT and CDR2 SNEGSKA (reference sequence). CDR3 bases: TGCAGTGCTAGAGCCCTGACAGGAACGGCGGACGAGCAGTACTTC. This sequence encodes CSARALTGTADEQYF.

The chain's CDR3 is CASREGTLGNQPQHF. The CDR3 coding sequence is TGTGCCAGCAGGGAAGGGACTTTGGGCAATCAGCCCCAGCATTTT. The chain uses TRBV7-8 and TRBJ1-5; the D gene is possibly TRBD1 (5 bases). V lost 6 bases to trimming and J lost 2 bases, with 14 bases between them. This CDR3 is 15 amino acids long. Germline values: CDR1 SGHVS, CDR2 FQNEAQ.

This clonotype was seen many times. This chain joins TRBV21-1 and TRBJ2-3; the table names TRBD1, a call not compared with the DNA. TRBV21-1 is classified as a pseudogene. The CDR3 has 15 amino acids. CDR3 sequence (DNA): TGTGCCAGCAGCAAAGAGGGGGTTAGCACAGATACGCAGTATTTT. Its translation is CASSKEGVSTDTQYF.

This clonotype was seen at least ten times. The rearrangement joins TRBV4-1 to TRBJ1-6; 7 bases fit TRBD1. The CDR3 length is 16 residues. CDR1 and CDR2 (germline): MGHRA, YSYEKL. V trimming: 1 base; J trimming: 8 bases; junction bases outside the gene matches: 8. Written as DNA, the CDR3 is TGCGCCAGCAGCCAAGCGAGACAGGGTGTGTATTCACCCCTCCACTTT. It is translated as CASSQARQGVYSPLHF.

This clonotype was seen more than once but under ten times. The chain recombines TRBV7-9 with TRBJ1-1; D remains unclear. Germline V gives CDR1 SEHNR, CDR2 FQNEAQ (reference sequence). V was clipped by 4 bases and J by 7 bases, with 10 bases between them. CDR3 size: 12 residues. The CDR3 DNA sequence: TGTGCCAGCAGCTCCGACATCCTTGAAGCTTTCTTT. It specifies CASSSDILEAFF.

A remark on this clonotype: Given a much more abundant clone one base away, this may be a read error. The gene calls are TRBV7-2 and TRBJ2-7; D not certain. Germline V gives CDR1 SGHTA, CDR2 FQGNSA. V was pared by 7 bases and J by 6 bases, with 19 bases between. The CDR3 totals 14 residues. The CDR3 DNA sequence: TGTGCCAGCAACCAGCTGGTGCATCCAGGCGAGCAGTACTTC. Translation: CASNQLVHPGEQYF. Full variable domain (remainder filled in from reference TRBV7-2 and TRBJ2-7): GAGVSQSPSNKVTEKGKDVELRCDPISGHTALYWYRQSLGQGLEFLIYFQGNSAPDKSGLPSDRFSAERTGGSVSTLTIQRTQQEDSAVYLCASNQLVHPGEQYFGPGTRLTVT.

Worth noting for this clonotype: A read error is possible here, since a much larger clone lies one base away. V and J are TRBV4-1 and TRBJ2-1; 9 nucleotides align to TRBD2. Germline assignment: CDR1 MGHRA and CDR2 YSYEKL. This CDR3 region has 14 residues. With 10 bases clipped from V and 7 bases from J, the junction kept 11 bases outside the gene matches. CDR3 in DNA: TGCGCCAACAAGATAGCGGGAGCGGGAAATGAGCAGTTCTTC. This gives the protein CANKIAGAGNEQFF.

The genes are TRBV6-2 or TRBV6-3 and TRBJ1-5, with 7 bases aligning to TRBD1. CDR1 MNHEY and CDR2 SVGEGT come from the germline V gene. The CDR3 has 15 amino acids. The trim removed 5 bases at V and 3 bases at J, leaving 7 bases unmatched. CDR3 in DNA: TGTGCCAGCAGTCCTTGGGACAGAGTCAATCAGCCCCAGCATTTT. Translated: CASSPWDRVNQPQHF.

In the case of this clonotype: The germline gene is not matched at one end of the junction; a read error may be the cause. This chain's CDR3 is CASTFGTATNTQYF. CDR3 bases: TGTGCCAGCACCTTCGGGACTGCCACAAATACGCAGTATTTT. The chain carries TRBV5-8 and TRBJ2-3; tentative D call: TRBD2 (6 bases). CDR1 is SGHTS, CDR2 YDEGEE, per germline. The CDR3 covers 14 residues.

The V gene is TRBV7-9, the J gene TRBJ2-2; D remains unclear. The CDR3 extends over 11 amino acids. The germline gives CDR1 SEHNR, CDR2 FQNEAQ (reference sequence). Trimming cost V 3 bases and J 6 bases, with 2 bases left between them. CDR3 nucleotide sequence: TGTGCCAGCAGCTTCCCCGGGGAGCTGTTTTTT. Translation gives CASSFPGELFF. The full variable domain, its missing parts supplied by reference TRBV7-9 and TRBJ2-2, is DTGVSQNPRHKITKRGQNVTFRCDPISEHNRLYWYRQTLGQGPEFLTYFQNEAQLEKSRLLSDRFSAERPKGSFSTLEIQRTEQGDSAMYLCASSFPGELFFGEGSRLTVL.

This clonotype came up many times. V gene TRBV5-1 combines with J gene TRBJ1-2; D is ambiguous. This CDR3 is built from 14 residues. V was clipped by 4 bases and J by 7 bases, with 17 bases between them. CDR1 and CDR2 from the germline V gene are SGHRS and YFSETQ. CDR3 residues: CASSPTASGVGYTF. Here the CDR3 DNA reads TGCGCCAGCAGCCCGACTGCCTCGGGAGTTGGCTACACCTTC.

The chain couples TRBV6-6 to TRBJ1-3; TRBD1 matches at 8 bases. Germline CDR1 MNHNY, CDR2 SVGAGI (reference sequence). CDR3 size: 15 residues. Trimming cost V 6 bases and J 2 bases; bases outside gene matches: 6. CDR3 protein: CASRLGDRPGNTIYF. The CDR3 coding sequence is TGTGCCAGCAGATTGGGGGACAGGCCTGGAAACACCATATATTTT.

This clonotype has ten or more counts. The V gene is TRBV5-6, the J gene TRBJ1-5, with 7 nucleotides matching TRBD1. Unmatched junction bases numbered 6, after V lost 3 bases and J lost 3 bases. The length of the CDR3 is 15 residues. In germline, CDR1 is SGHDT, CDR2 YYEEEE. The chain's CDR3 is CASSWQGQANQPQHF. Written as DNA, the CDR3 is TGTGCCAGCAGCTGGCAAGGACAGGCCAATCAGCCCCAGCATTTT.

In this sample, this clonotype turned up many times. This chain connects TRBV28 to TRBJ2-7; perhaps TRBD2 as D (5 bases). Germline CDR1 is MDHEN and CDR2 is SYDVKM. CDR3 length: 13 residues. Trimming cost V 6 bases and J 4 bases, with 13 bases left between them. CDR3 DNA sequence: TGTGCCAGCAGACCCGGGAAAGAATACGAGCAGTACTTC. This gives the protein CASRPGKEYEQYF. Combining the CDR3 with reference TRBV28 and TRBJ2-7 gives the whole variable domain DVKVTQSSRYLVKRTGEKVFLECVQDMDHENMFWYRQDPGLGLRLIYFSYDVKMKEKGDIPEGYSVSREKKERFSLILESASTNQTSMYLCASRPGKEYEQYFGPGTRLTVT.

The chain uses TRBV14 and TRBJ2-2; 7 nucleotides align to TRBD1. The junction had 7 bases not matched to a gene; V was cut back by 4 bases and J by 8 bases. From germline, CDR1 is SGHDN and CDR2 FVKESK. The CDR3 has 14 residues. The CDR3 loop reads CASSPNRGQGELFF. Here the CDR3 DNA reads TGTGCCAGCAGCCCTAACAGGGGTCAAGGGGAGCTGTTTTTT.